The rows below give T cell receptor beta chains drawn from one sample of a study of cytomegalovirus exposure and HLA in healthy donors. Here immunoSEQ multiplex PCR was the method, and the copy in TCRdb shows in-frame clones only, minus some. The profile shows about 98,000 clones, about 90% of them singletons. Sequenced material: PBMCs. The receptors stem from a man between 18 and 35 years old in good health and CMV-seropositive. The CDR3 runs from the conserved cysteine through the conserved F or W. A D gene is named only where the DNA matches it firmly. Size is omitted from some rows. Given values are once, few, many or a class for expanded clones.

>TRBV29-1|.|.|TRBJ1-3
TGCAGCGTTGATGGGCAGAACTCTGGAAACACCATATATTTT
CSVDGQNSGNTIYF
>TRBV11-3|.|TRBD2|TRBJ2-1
TGTGCCAGCAGCTTCGGCTCCGGGAGGGGTTACAATGAGCAGTTCTTC
CASSFGSGRGYNEQFF
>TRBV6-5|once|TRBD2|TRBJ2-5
TGCGCCAGCAGATCCGGGACTAGCTCTTCAGAGACCCAGTACTTC
CASRSGTSSSETQYF
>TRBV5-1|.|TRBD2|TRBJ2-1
TGCGCCAGCAGCCCCGGTGGGCTAGCGGGATCCTTAACCTACAATGAGCAGTTCTTC
CASSPGGLAGSLTYNEQFF
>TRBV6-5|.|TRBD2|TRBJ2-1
TGTGCCAGCAGTCGCGGACTAGCGGGGTACAATGAGCAGTTCTTC
CASSRGLAGYNEQFF
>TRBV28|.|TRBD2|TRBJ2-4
TGTGCCAGCAGCCCCCCTGCGGGAGGCCCTACTGCTAACATTCAGTACTTC
CASSPPAGGPTANIQYF
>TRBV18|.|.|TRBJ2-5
TGTGCCAGCTCACCTCAGAACCAAGAGACCCAGTACTTC
CASSPQNQETQYF
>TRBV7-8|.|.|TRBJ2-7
TGTGCCAGCAGCTTGGGGGGAGACTACGAGCAGTACTTC
CASSLGGDYEQYF
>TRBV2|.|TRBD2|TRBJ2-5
TGTGCCAGCAGTGATTGGAGTGGTAACGGGGGGGCCCAGTACTTC
CASSDWSGNGGAQYF
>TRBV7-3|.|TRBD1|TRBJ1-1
TGTGCCAGCAGCTTAACCGGATTAGACAGGGCTGAAGCTTTCTTT
CASSLTGLDRAEAFF
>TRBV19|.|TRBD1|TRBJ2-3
TGTGCCAGTAGTCCGACAGGGGGGTCGTTCGGCACAGATACGCAGTATTTT
CASSPTGGSFGTDTQYF
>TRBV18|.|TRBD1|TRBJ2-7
TGTGCCAGCTCACCACAGGGGGCCCCCCACGAGCAGTACTTC
CASSPQGAPHEQYF
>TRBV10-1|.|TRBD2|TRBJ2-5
TGCGCCAGCAGCCCACCCGAGAGGCACGAGGCTAGCGGGGGTGCGCGGACCCAGTACTTC
CASSPPERHEASGGARTQYF
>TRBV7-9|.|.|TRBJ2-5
TGTGCCAGCAGCCTTGTTCAAGAGACCCAGTACTTC
CASSLVQETQYF
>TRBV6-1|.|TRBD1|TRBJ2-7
TGTGCCAGCAGGGGAGACAGGGGCCCCTCCTACGAGCAGTACTTC
CASRGDRGPSYEQYF
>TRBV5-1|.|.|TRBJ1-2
TGCGCCAGCAGCCGGAACCAGGATGGCTACACCTTC
CASSRNQDGYTF
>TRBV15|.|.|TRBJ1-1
TGTGCCACCAGCAGAGATCAAACCGGGTCAACAGCTTTCTTT
CATSRDQTGSTAFF
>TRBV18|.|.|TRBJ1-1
TGTGCCAGCTCAACGACACATATGAACACTGAAGCTTTCTTT
CASSTTHMNTEAFF
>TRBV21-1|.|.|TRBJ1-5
TGTGCCAGCAGCTCCCGACAGGACCCTAGCAATCAGCCCCAGCATTTT
CASSSRQDPSNQPQHF
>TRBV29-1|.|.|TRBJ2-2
TGCAGCGTCCCTCTTACGAACACCGGGGAGCTGTTTTTT
CSVPLTNTGELFF
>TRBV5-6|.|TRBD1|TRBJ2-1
TGTGCCAGCAGCCAGCAGACAGGGTATGGGGGCAATGAGCAGTTCTTC
CASSQQTGYGGNEQFF
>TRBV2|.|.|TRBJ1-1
TGTGCCAGCAGCGAGACTTACCGGGGTGAAGCTTTCTTT
CASSETYRGEAFF
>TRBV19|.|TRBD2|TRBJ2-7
TGTGCCAGTAGTAGTTTGGCTAGCGGGAGAATGGAGCAGTACTTC
CASSSLASGRMEQYF
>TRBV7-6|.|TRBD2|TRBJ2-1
TGTGCCAGCAGCCTCACCGCTAGCGGGAGTTTAAATGAGCAGTTCTTC
CASSLTASGSLNEQFF
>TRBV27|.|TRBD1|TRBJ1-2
TGTGCCAGCAGTCCCCTGGGTCGGGACAGGGTTAGGTATGGCTACACCTTC
CASSPLGRDRVRYGYTF
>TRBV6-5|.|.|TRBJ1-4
TGTGCCAGCAGTTACGCTACCACTAATGAAAAACTGTTTTTT
CASSYATTNEKLFF
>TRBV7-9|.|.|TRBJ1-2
TGTGCCAGCAGCTTAGGACAGAACTATGGCTACACCTTC
CASSLGQNYGYTF
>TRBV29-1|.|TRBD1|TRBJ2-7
TGCAGCGTTGGTGACAGGGACTACGAGCAGTACTTC
CSVGDRDYEQYF
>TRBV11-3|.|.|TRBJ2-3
TGTGCCAGCAGCTTAATGGCCCAGAGCACAGATACGCAGTATTTT
CASSLMAQSTDTQYF
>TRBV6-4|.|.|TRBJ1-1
TGTGCCAGCAGTGTTCGGGCGGGGAACACTGAAGCTTTCTTT
CASSVRAGNTEAFF
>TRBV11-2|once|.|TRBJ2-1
TGTGCCAGCAGCTTGTTCCAGGGGAATGAGCAGTTCTTC
CASSLFQGNEQFF
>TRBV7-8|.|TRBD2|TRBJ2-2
TGTGCCAGCAGCTTAAGCGGGGGGGCTGGCGGGGAGCTGTTTTTT
CASSLSGGAGGELFF
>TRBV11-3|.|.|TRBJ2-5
TGTGCCAGCAGCCCGCCGGGGGAGACCCAGTACTTC
CASSPPGETQYF
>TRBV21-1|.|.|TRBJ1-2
TGTGCCAGCAGCGGCCCGTCCGGCTACACCTTC
CASSGPSGYTF
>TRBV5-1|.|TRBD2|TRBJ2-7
TGCGCCAGCAGCTTACTAGCGGGATTTACGTACGAGCAGTACTTC
CASSLLAGFTYEQYF
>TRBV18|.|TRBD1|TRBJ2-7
TGTGCCAGCTCATCCGGGACAGGGTACGAGCAGTACTTC
CASSSGTGYEQYF
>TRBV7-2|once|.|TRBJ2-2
TGTGCCGGCGGGAAGCAGGGAAACACCGGGGAGCTGTTTTTT
CAGGKQGNTGELFF
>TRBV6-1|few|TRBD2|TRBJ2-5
TGTGCCAGCAGTCAAGGACTAGCGGGAGGGGGGGAGACCCAGTACTTC
CASSQGLAGGGETQYF
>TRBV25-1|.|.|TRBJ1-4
TGTGCCAGCAGTGGAGAGTTTTCGGGGAATGAAAAACTGTTTTTT
CASSGEFSGNEKLFF
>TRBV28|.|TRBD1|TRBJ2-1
TGTGCCAGCAGTCCGTGGACAGGGAGGATCGTCAATGAGCAGTTCTTC
CASSPWTGRIVNEQFF
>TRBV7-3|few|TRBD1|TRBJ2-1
TGTGCCAGCAGCTCTGGGACAGGGAACAATGAGCAGTTCTTC
CASSSGTGNNEQFF
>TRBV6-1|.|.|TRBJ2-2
TGTGCCAGCAGTGAATTTGGGCAGGCCGGGGAGCTGTTTTTT
CASSEFGQAGELFF
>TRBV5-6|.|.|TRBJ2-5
TGTGCCAGCAGCCCACTTGACAGGATCCAAGAGACCCAGTACTTC
CASSPLDRIQETQYF
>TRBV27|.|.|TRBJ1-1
TGTGCCAGCAGTCTATCCATGAACACTGAAGCTTTCTTT
CASSLSMNTEAFF